One and the same sample provided the 20 T cell receptor beta chains below, sequenced in a study of CD8 T cells in Susac syndrome. It was with random hexamers that 0.5 to 1 ug RNA was reverse transcribed. A single record per CDR3 protein comes from TCRdb applying MiXCR to the immunoSEQ multiplex PCR reads. This sample carries tens of thousands of distinct CDR3 sequences, 90% to 95% of them seen once, and the ten largest clones take less than 0.55%. Specimen: CD8+ T cells from PBMCs. The receptor source for this set is a human donor in good health.

The V and J genes are TRBV20-1 and TRBJ2-1; possibly TRBD2 for D (6 bases). Germline CDR1 and CDR2: DFQATT and SNEGSKA (reference sequence). V lost 0 bases and J 3 bases, leaving 12 bases between the germline ends. This CDR3 region has 15 residues. This CDR3 reads CSARDLASVYNEQFF. CDR3 nucleotides: TGCAGTGCTAGAGATTTGGCTAGCGTCTACAATGAGCAGTTCTTC.

The chain carries TRBV30 and TRBJ2-7, with a possible D match to TRBD1 (6 bases). Trimming took off 2 bases at V and 2 bases at J, with 10 bases between the two ends. The CDR3 totals 13 residues. Germline CDR1 and CDR2: GTSNPN and SVGIG (reference sequence). CDR3 protein: CAWSNRVPYEQYF. CDR3 sequence (DNA): TGTGCCTGGAGTAACAGGGTTCCCTACGAGCAGTACTTC.

The chain joins TRBV15 to TRBJ1-2; possible D gene TRBD1, 5 bases. Germline lookup yields CDR1 LNHNV and CDR2 YYDKDF (reference sequence). The CDR3 has 13 residues. The V end lost 7 bases, the J end lost 3 bases, and 12 bases lay between the germline ends. Written as DNA, the CDR3 is TGTGCCACCAACGACGGGGCCCACTATGGCTACACCTTC. It translates to CATNDGAHYGYTF.

The V and J genes are TRBV4-3 and TRBJ2-1; 11 bases match TRBD2. Per germline, CDR1 LGHNA and CDR2 YSLEER. J lost 8 bases, V lost 0 bases, and 6 bases had no gene match. The CDR3 runs to 16 residues. CDR3 DNA: TGCGCCAGCAGCCAAGATTGGCTAGCGGGAGGCTATGAGCAGTTCTTC. This codes for CASSQDWLAGGYEQFF.

The rearrangement joins TRBV11-2 to TRBJ1-1, with 7 bases aligning to TRBD1. Germline CDR1 SGHAT, CDR2 FQNNGV. The J segment lost 1 base and the V segment lost 4 bases, leaving 9 bases of the junction unmatched. The CDR3 is 16 amino acids. In DNA form, the CDR3 reads TGTGCCAGCAGCTGGGAGGGGGCAAAGAGGAACACTGAAGCTTTCTTT. This encodes CASSWEGAKRNTEAFF. The variable domain in full, completed from reference TRBV11-2 and TRBJ1-1, reads EAGVAQSPRYKIIEKRQSVAFWCNPISGHATLYWYQQILGQGPKLLIQFQNNGVVDDSQLPKDRFSAERLKGVDSTLKIQPAKLEDSAVYLCASSWEGAKRNTEAFFGQGTRLTVV.

The chain employs TRBV29-1 and TRBJ1-1, with D possibly matching TRBD1 (5 bases). Looked up from germline, CDR1 is SQVTM and CDR2 is ANQGSEA. The CDR3 has 14 residues. Trimming left V 7 bases short and J 1 base short, with 16 bases between. The CDR3 coding sequence is TGCAGCGCCCGGGGGGGTCTAGGGAACACTGAAGCTTTCTTT. Amino acids: CSARGGLGNTEAFF.

The gene calls are TRBV29-1 and TRBJ1-2; no definite D call. Trimming removed 1 base at V and 4 bases at J, with 16 bases between. Germline CDR1 reads SQVTM; CDR2 reads ANQGSEA. This CDR3 has 15 amino acids. The CDR3 spells CSVEGPPVQSYGYTF. As DNA, the CDR3 is TGCAGCGTTGAAGGCCCTCCGGTTCAATCCTATGGCTACACCTTC.

This chain uses TRBV30 with TRBJ2-7; D might be TRBD2 (5 bases). CDR3 length equals 13 residues. V dropped 3 bases and J dropped 6 bases, with 15 bases sitting between them. Germline V gene lookup returns CDR1 GTSNPN and CDR2 SVGIG (reference sequence). This CDR3 is CAWSVGLLLEQYF. The DNA for the CDR3 is TGTGCCTGGAGCGTTGGACTGCTACTCGAGCAGTACTTC.

This clonotype has a single count. The gene calls are TRBV10-3 and TRBJ1-1; possibly TRBD1 for D (5 bases). V was pared by 4 bases and J by 2 bases, with 11 bases between. Germline CDR1 ENHRY, CDR2 SYGVKD. The CDR3 contains 14 residues. DNA of the CDR3: TGTGCCATCAGTGTAACAGGAGGTAACACTGAAGCTTTCTTT. Its translation is CAISVTGGNTEAFF.

CDR3 residues: CASSPYGTGGFYEQYF. The CDR3 nucleotides are TGCGCCAGCAGTCCATACGGGACAGGGGGCTTCTACGAGCAGTACTTC. The chain recombines TRBV5-1 with TRBJ2-7; the match to TRBD1 covers 12 bases. CDR3 size: 16 residues. The V segment lost 5 bases and the J segment 3 bases; nucleotides outside the gene matches: 9. In germline, CDR1 is SGHRS, CDR2 YFSETQ.

CDR3 region: CASSLEGARNQPQHF. The CDR3 region has the DNA TGTGCCAGCAGCTTGGAGGGGGCGCGAAATCAGCCCCAGCATTTT. The chain joins TRBV5-6 to TRBJ1-5; TRBD1 matches at 7 bases. J lost 4 bases, V lost 0 bases, and 4 bases had no gene match. The CDR3 spans 15 residues. Looked up from germline, CDR1 is SGHDT and CDR2 is YYEEEE.

This clonotype showed up just once. CDR3 DNA sequence: TGTGCCACCGCCAGAGACCGGCTAGCGGGAACCTACGAGCAGTACTTC. This codes for CATARDRLAGTYEQYF. The V call is TRBV15, the J call TRBJ2-7, with 9 bases aligning to TRBD2. The germline V gene encodes CDR1 LNHNV and CDR2 YYDKDF (reference sequence). Trimming cost V 8 bases and J 2 bases; bases outside gene matches: 13. The CDR3 is made up of 16 amino acids.

The rearrangement joins TRBV29-1 to TRBJ1-1; no firm D call. CDR1 and CDR2 from the germline V gene are SQVTM and ANQGSEA. The V and J ends lost 7 bases and 7 bases respectively, with 4 bases between them. There are 8 residues in the CDR3. CDR3 DNA sequence: TGCAGCGACCGTGAAGCTTTCTTT. Translating gives CSDREAFF.

The chain joins TRBV6-5 to TRBJ2-1, with TRBD2 matching over 8 bases. The CDR3 is 20 amino acids. V was pared by 0 bases and J by 0 bases, with 13 bases of the junction left unmatched. The germline V gene has CDR1 MNHEY and CDR2 SVGAGI. CDR3 coding DNA: TGTGCCAGCAGTTACTCCGAGACTAGCGCGACCGTGAGCTCCTACAATGAGCAGTTCTTC. Protein: CASSYSETSATVSSYNEQFF.

The V gene is TRBV11-2, the J gene TRBJ1-1, with TRBD1 identical over 7 bases. CDR1 SGHAT and CDR2 FQNNGV come from the germline V gene. V was clipped by 1 base and J by 0 bases; unmatched bases: 5. This CDR3 region has 16 residues. CDR3 amino acids: CASSLGPRGMNTEAFF. DNA for the CDR3: TGTGCCAGCAGCTTAGGACCCAGGGGGATGAACACTGAAGCTTTCTTT.

The rearrangement links TRBV5-1 to TRBJ2-1; 13 bases fit TRBD2. The CDR3 has 15 amino acids. V trimming: 5 bases; J trimming: 4 bases; junction bases outside the gene matches: 3. From germline, CDR1 is SGHRS and CDR2 YFSETQ. CDR3 loop: CASSSTSGRYNEQFF. CDR3 in DNA: TGCGCCAGCAGTTCGACTAGCGGGAGGTACAATGAGCAGTTCTTC.

This chain joins TRBV19 and TRBJ2-2; D might be TRBD2 (6 bases). With 3 bases removed from V and 6 bases from J, the gap between germline ends came to 14 bases. This CDR3 is built from 15 residues. Germline CDR1 reads LNHDA; CDR2 reads SQIVND (reference sequence). The CDR3 here is CASSISGSAAGELFF. CDR3 nucleotide sequence: TGTGCCAGTAGTATTTCCGGGAGCGCCGCCGGGGAGCTGTTTTTT.

This chain connects TRBV6-1 to TRBJ2-7, with D perhaps matching TRBD1 (6 bases). Per the germline V gene, CDR1 is MNHNS and CDR2 is SASEGT. The length of the CDR3 is 13 residues. V was clipped by 3 bases and J by 5 bases, with 11 bases between them. The CDR3 sequence is CASSEKGENEQYF. The CDR3 DNA is TGTGCCAGCAGTGAGAAGGGGGAAAACGAGCAGTACTTC.

The J gene is TRBJ2-7, the V gene TRBV19, with 14 nucleotides matching TRBD2. V lost 5 bases to trimming and J lost 9 bases; unmatched junction nucleotides: 6. The CDR3 contains 14 residues. Germline V lookup: CDR1 LNHDA, CDR2 SQIVND (reference sequence). CDR3: CASSPSGLAGVQYF. The CDR3 DNA is TGTGCCAGTAGTCCTTCGGGACTAGCGGGAGTGCAGTACTTC.

The CDR3 nucleotides read TGCGCCAGCAGCCGGACGGTAAACACTGAAGCTTTCTTT. The encoded protein is CASSRTVNTEAFF. V and J are TRBV4-1 and TRBJ1-1; D is unresolved. Germline V gene data show CDR1 as MGHRA and CDR2 as YSYEKL. Deletions cut 4 bases from V and 2 bases from J, with 8 bases between. This CDR3 comprises 13 residues.